The next 20 T cell receptor beta chains were all read from a single sample in a study of T cell responses to AZD1222 COVID-19 vaccine. Profiled with immunoSEQ multiplex PCR; TCRdb holds only in-frame clones, not every one. The sample records 65,000 to 90,000 clones, nearly 90% being singletons. Source: peripheral blood, taken 28 days after the second AZD1222 dose. All receptors derive from an adult who received the AZD1222 COVID-19 vaccine.

V is TRBV5-1 and J is TRBJ2-1; TRBD2 matches 10 bases. The germline V gene encodes CDR1 SGHRS and CDR2 YFSETQ. The V and J ends lost 0 bases and 6 bases, in that order; junction bases with no gene match: 12. The CDR3 sequence is 18 residues long. The CDR3 here is CASSLVASGSISGNEQFF. For the CDR3, the DNA is TGCGCCAGCAGCTTGGTGGCTAGCGGGAGTATTTCGGGCAATGAGCAGTTCTTC.

This clone was counted between two and nine times. The rearrangement joins TRBV5-1 to TRBJ2-2; unclear D gene. Per germline, CDR1 SGHRS and CDR2 YFSETQ. The V end was cut by 4 bases, the J end by 4 bases, with 14 bases between. CDR3 length equals 15 residues. CDR3 sequence reads: CASSLGAATTGELFF. The CDR3 bases are TGCGCCAGCAGCCTCGGTGCCGCCACCACCGGGGAGCTGTTTTTT.

V is TRBV3-1 (or the pseudogene TRBV3-2) and J is TRBJ1-1, with D maybe TRBD1 (6 bases). Trimming left V 1 base short and J 1 base short, with 10 bases between. CDR1 LGHDT and CDR2 YNNKEL come from the germline V gene (reference sequence). The CDR3 is made up of 15 amino acids. This CDR3 reads CASSQGLGANTEAFF. CDR3 DNA: TGTGCCAGCAGCCAAGGTCTGGGGGCGAACACTGAAGCTTTCTTT.

The chain is built from TRBV27 and TRBJ2-1, with D tentatively TRBD2 (6 bases). V was pared by 2 bases and J by 7 bases, with 18 bases between. The CDR3 consists of 16 residues. The germline gives CDR1 MNHEY, CDR2 SMNVEV (reference sequence). The CDR3 spells CASSLNVGDFENEQFF. The CDR3 DNA reads as TGTGCCAGCAGTTTAAACGTGGGGGACTTTGAAAATGAGCAGTTCTTC.

The chain recombines TRBV2 with TRBJ2-3, with D perhaps matching TRBD1 or TRBD2 (5 bases each). Trimming cost V 3 bases and J 7 bases, with 17 bases left between them. This CDR3 is 15 amino acids long. From germline, CDR1 is SNHLY and CDR2 FYNNEI. The CDR3 region is CASSDVGEYVNTQYF. For the CDR3, the DNA is TGTGCCAGCAGTGACGTGGGGGAATACGTAAATACGCAGTATTTT. Based on the CDR3 plus reference TRBV2 and TRBJ2-3, the full variable domain is EPEVTQTPSHQVTQMGQEVILRCVPISNHLYFYWYRQILGQKVEFLVSFYNNEISEKSEIFDDQFSVERPDGSNFTLKIRSTKLEDSAMYFCASSDVGEYVNTQYFGPGTRLTVL.

This chain links TRBV11-2 with TRBJ2-5; no reliable D call. This CDR3 comprises 13 residues. Germline CDR1 and CDR2: SGHAT and FQNNGV. Trimming shortened V by 1 base and J by 5 bases, and 8 bases separated the two germline ends. The CDR3 DNA reads TGTGCCAGCAGCTTAGCGGTAGGCGAGACCCAGTACTTC. Translating it yields CASSLAVGETQYF.

The chain links TRBV5-4 to TRBJ1-2; possible D gene TRBD1, 5 bases. Per the germline V gene, CDR1 is SGHNT and CDR2 is YYREEE (reference sequence). This CDR3 region has 13 residues. Trimming removed 4 bases from V and 4 bases from J, with 11 bases in between. The CDR3 coding sequence is TGTGCCAGCAGCCCCGACAGTTCCTATGGCTACACCTTC. This translates into CASSPDSSYGYTF.

V and J are TRBV10-3 and TRBJ1-5; D is unclear. The CDR3 runs 14 residues. Germline CDR1 ENHRY, CDR2 SYGVKD. With 4 bases removed from V and 2 bases from J, the gap between germline ends came to 9 bases. This chain's CDR3 is CAISAEGGNQPQHF. DNA for the CDR3: TGTGCCATCAGTGCGGAGGGAGGCAATCAGCCCCAGCATTTT.

This chain joins TRBV7-2 and TRBJ2-1, with 14 bases lining up with TRBD2. V shed 0 bases and J 7 bases; nucleotides not matched to a gene: 2. This CDR3 is 16 amino acids long. In germline, CDR1 is SGHTA, CDR2 FQGNSA. The CDR3 region is CASSLAGTSGGNEQFF. DNA for the CDR3: TGTGCCAGCAGCTTAGCAGGGACTAGCGGGGGAAATGAGCAGTTCTTC. Together with reference TRBV7-2 and TRBJ2-1, the CDR3 gives the full variable domain: GAGVSQSPSNKVTEKGKDVELRCDPISGHTALYWYRQSLGQGLEFLIYFQGNSAPDKSGLPSDRFSAERTGGSVSTLTIQRTQQEDSAVYLCASSLAGTSGGNEQFFGPGTRLTVL.

CDR3 region: CASSVATGSSPLHF. The DNA of the CDR3 is TGTGCCAGCAGCGTAGCTACAGGGAGTTCACCCCTCCACTTT. This chain links TRBV9 with TRBJ1-6; the D gene is possibly TRBD1 (6 bases). Germline V lookup: CDR1 SGDLS, CDR2 YYNGEE. The CDR3 covers 14 residues. V was cut by 0 bases and J by 9 bases, with 10 bases left in between. Looking up the rest from reference TRBV9 and TRBJ1-6 gives the full variable domain: DSGVTQTPKHLITATGQRVTLRCSPRSGDLSVYWYQQSLDQGLQFLIQYYNGEERAKGNILERFSAQQFPDLHSELNLSSLELGDSALYFCASSVATGSSPLHFGNGTRLTVT.

V is TRBV9 and J is TRBJ2-2; 9 nucleotides align to TRBD2. CDR3 size: 18 residues. V gave up 3 bases and J gave up 3 bases; unmatched junction bases: 12. Germline CDR1 SGDLS, CDR2 YYNGEE. CDR3 in amino acids: CASSGLMREGRYTGELFF. CDR3 nucleotides: TGTGCCAGCAGCGGGCTGATGCGGGAGGGCCGGTACACCGGGGAGCTGTTTTTT.

The V gene is TRBV9, the J gene TRBJ2-2; the D gene is possibly TRBD2 (6 bases). This CDR3 comprises 14 residues. Per the germline V gene, CDR1 is SGDLS and CDR2 is YYNGEE. With 3 bases removed from V and 3 bases from J, the gap between germline ends came to 9 bases. The CDR3 region has the DNA TGTGCCAGCAGCGCGGGGGTGCACACCGGGGAGCTGTTTTTT. Protein product: CASSAGVHTGELFF.

V is TRBV29-1 and J is TRBJ2-1; 8 positions agree with TRBD2. The length of the CDR3 is 14 residues. The trim removed 7 bases at V and 0 bases at J, leaving 5 bases unmatched. The V gene's germline CDR1 is SQVTM and CDR2 ANQGSEA. CDR3 nucleotides: TGCAGCGCCCGGGGGGGCGGCTCCTACAATGAGCAGTTCTTC. Residues: CSARGGGSYNEQFF.

The gene calls are TRBV5-1 and TRBJ1-2; 7 bases match TRBD1. Germline V gene lookup returns CDR1 SGHRS and CDR2 YFSETQ. This CDR3 has 15 residues. The V and J ends lost 3 bases and 8 bases, in that order; junction bases with no gene match: 13. CDR3 protein: CASSSSTGKFTGYTF. The CDR3 nucleotides read TGCGCCAGCAGCTCCTCGACAGGGAAATTCACCGGCTACACCTTC.

V gene TRBV4-3 combines with J gene TRBJ2-7; 7 bases are shared with TRBD1. The J segment lost 3 bases and the V segment lost 2 bases, leaving 10 bases of the junction unmatched. The CDR3 has 16 residues. The germline CDR1 and CDR2 sequences are LGHNA and YSLEER. The CDR3 is CASSQNTGASGYEQYF. The CDR3 nucleotides read TGCGCCAGCAGCCAAAACACAGGGGCCTCGGGCTACGAGCAGTACTTC.

The rearrangement uses TRBV2 and TRBJ2-1, with 7 bases matching TRBD2. Germline-derived CDR1 and CDR2 are SNHLY and FYNNEI. The CDR3 has 15 residues. V lost 10 bases to trimming and J lost 0 bases; unmatched junction nucleotides: 9. CDR3 sequence reads: CAIRALADSYNEQFF. CDR3 in DNA: TGTGCCATAAGGGCCCTAGCGGACTCCTACAATGAGCAGTTCTTC.

The chain links TRBV25-1 to TRBJ1-2; D is perhaps TRBD1 (6 bases). The CDR3 totals 18 residues. Germline-derived CDR1 and CDR2 are MGHDK and SYGVNS. Trimming took 1 base from V and 2 from J, leaving 20 bases between them. The CDR3 DNA reads as TGTGCCAGCAGTGAATTGGGAGGTATAGGGGGGGTCAACTATGGCTACACCTTC. This codes for CASSELGGIGGVNYGYTF.

The rearrangement links TRBV3-1 (or the pseudogene TRBV3-2) to TRBJ1-2, with 9 bases matching TRBD1. The germline V gene has CDR1 LGHDT and CDR2 YNNKEL (reference sequence). CDR3 length: 16 amino acids. Trimming took 4 bases from V and 5 from J; bases not matched to a gene: 11. The CDR3 loop reads CASSPKIGQGRYGYTF. CDR3 bases: TGTGCCAGCAGCCCAAAGATCGGACAGGGGAGGTATGGCTACACCTTC.

J is TRBJ2-3 and V is TRBV5-6, with unresolved D. CDR1 is SGHDT and CDR2 is YYEEEE in the germline V gene. There are 16 residues in the CDR3. Trimming left V 4 bases short and J 5 bases short, with 20 bases between. The CDR3 reads CASSQRYTRAEDTQYF. DNA for the CDR3: TGTGCCAGCAGCCAACGGTACACCCGGGCGGAAGATACGCAGTATTTT.

The J gene is TRBJ2-7, the V gene TRBV7-2; 7 bases align to TRBD1. Germline V gene data show CDR1 as SGHTA and CDR2 as FQGNSA. The junction had 8 bases not matched to a gene; V was cut back by 1 base and J by 2 bases. The CDR3 has 16 amino acids. The DNA for the CDR3 is TGTGCCAGCAGCTTAGACACAGGGGCCCAAGCCTACGAGCAGTACTTC. Protein: CASSLDTGAQAYEQYF.